The present entry profiles one T cell receptor (beta chain) with its context. This clone was seen only a few times. No cognate antigen has been identified for it. No base qualities exist here, and no much larger clone lies one base off it. The germline V gene provides CDR1 SGHDN and CDR2 FVKESK. The CDR3 has 17 amino acids, counting the end cysteine and phenylalanine. The only DNA kept is the CDR3, 51 bases in frame from the first base. Unmatched junction bases come to 16, with V trimmed by 4 bases and J by 8 bases. The data belong to a study of cytomegalovirus exposure and HLA in healthy donors listed by TCRdb under 2017. Concerning the study at large: According to an earlier analysis of a few hundred of the donors, about 170 million T cells yielded roughly 110 million unique TCR beta sequences and 276 Gb of sequence data. An early release covering 500 to 750 HLA-typed donors comprised about 300 gigabases of sequencing data and around 85 million unique TCR sequences. Of the 300 to 450 genotyped donors, 75% to 85% were placed in the genetic ancestry cluster associated with self-reported Caucasian donors. The study aimed to test whether cataloging public T cell receptors could reveal signatures of past pathogen exposure. Using immunosequencing, the study profiled T cell repertoires from around 670 subjects and related those repertoires to cytomegalovirus serostatus. In addition to the first cohort of 666 subjects, a separate validation cohort of 120 different subjects was used. The study combined high-throughput TCR immunosequencing, statistical association of individual TCRs with disease status, and machine learning to predict cytomegalovirus infection status. A later analysis re-examined previously published TCR beta repertoires from more than 550 donors and added high-resolution HLA genotyping to investigate patterns of TCR occurrence. In the later analysis, no new phenotypic data were used to find candidate immune exposures; instead, reliance was placed on TCR beta sequences and their occurrence across donors. An earlier analysis of around 540 of the donors applied high-throughput TCR beta sequencing to assess whether each TCR beta V gene segment acted as functional or pseudogenic. Donor age, sex, ethnicity and CMV serostatus were compiled alongside the repertoire data. Genome-wide SNP genotypes for about 55% of the roughly 670 donors were used in a later genetic analysis, which treated that subset as a discovery cohort. Every repertoire in the discovery cohort had been generated on one and the same sequencing platform. HLA typing covered class I and class II loci at four-digit resolution. Typing coverage varied by locus: 629-630 donors for A, B, C, DRB1 and DQB1; roughly 510 for DQA1; about 600 for DPA1; around 450 for DPB1. Roughly five DR-DQ haplotypes were handled as single units for association and clustering because linkage in the cohort was strong. On average, around 240,000 unique TCR beta nucleotide sequences were sequenced per donor among some 420 genotyped donors of the cohort, with roughly 18% of those sequences being non-productive. What the research found in general, with its limitations: A cluster of highly shared sequence variants was judged likely to be a technical artifact of the sequencing pipeline. Only TCR beta chains were sequenced in this cohort, and the absence of alpha or paired-chain data limited detectable features. According to a later analysis, parvovirus B19, influenza, CMV and Epstein-Barr virus appeared linked to several top co-occurrence clusters. A later analysis found that TCR association rates varied across HLA loci, with DRB1 alleles showing the most associated TCRs and HLA-C alleles the fewest. In a later genetic analysis, fewer N-insertions in productive TCRs were reported among donors in an Asian-associated ancestry cluster than the approximately 630-donor mean. In a later analysis, some 17,000 TCR beta sequences were associated with specific HLA alleles at a false discovery rate of 0.05. Strong co-occurrence of HLA alleles, especially DR and DQ, made assigning TCR associations to individual alleles difficult. Because some donors lacked HLA typing at each locus, the association tests relied only on the typed subset. In vitro tests confirmed that three of the cytomegalovirus-associated TCR beta chains recognize cytomegalovirus antigens. Most CMV-associated TCR beta chains appeared to be HLA-restricted in a later analysis, and the HLA associations seemed to be driven largely by CMV exposure. The only immune exposure information available for the cohort was CMV serostatus. In a later analysis, HLA-associated TCR beta chains were found to be more clonally expanded and to have lower generation probabilities than equally common non-associated chains. The authors suggested that the approach could potentially be generalized to other disease states and immunological phenotypes. In an earlier analysis of over 550 of the donors, most TCR beta V segments were observed in productive rearrangements about 87% or about 30% of the time, broadly matching IMGT annotations. The earlier analysis of a few hundred of the donors excluded roughly 17 rarely observed V segments, including chromosome 9 orphons, because counts were too low. Linkage disequilibrium might explain the correlated functional status among segregating V segments, but an unknown experimental factor could not be excluded. The presence/absence analyses assumed that sequencing depth was roughly uniform across donors, and that assumption may not be true. An association between a missense DCLRE1C variant and V-gene and J-gene trimming of TCR beta chains was found in a later genetic analysis and replicated in an independent cohort. Cytomegalovirus status was reported to be diagnosed by the classifier with high specificity and sensitivity in both the original and validation cohorts. The study listed 150 to 200 TCR beta chains as associated with cytomegalovirus. Some IMGT-functional V segments, including TRBV6-2 and TRBV6-3, could not be told apart with the 87-base-pair reads, so those segments were excluded. Most TCR sequences were seen in very few donors, while some public TCRs were found in many individuals. A further reported finding was that TCR beta sequences accurately predicted the HLA-A and HLA-B alleles for most subjects in the first cohort.

Library construction relied on the immunoSEQ multiplex PCR assay. For the multiplex PCR, a mixture combining 60 forward primers for TCR Vbeta segments and 13 reverse primers for TCR Jbeta segments was used. Amplification of the CDR3 region of rearranged TCR beta genes was performed with a multiplex PCR assay on genomic DNA. On the Illumina HiSeq System, the amplified TCR beta libraries were sequenced as 87-base-pair reads. The original methods were these. In a later analysis, some 80 million unique TCR beta chains were counted across the roughly 670 repertoires, and some 10 million of these chains were shared by at least two donors. Raw reads were error-corrected and collapsed into unique sequences with a nearest-neighbor algorithm that merged closely related sequences to remove PCR and sequencing errors. V, D and J gene segments were assigned by aligning CDR3 sequences to IMGT reference sequences. For a sequence to be retained, a match of at least six nucleotides to both a V gene segment and a J gene segment was required. A rearrangement counted as productive if the CDR3 had no stop codons and remained in frame with V and J, and every other rearrangement counted as non-productive. CDR3 was defined according to IMGT convention as the region running from the second conserved V-encoded cysteine to the conserved J-encoded phenylalanine. Sequences without an unambiguous match to a single V gene segment were excluded from the earlier analysis of about 640 of the donors. An earlier analysis of approximately 590 of the donors classified V segments as functional when productive rearrangements were above 56.7% and as segregating when the standard deviation between donors was above 5%. To diagnose cytomegalovirus status from the catalog of TCR beta chain sequences, a statistical classification framework was built. A later analysis assigned V and J genes by comparing TCR nucleotide sequences with IMGT/GENE-DB human TR gene sequences. The TCRdist pipeline was used in a later analysis to assign CDR3 sequences and most-parsimonious VDJ recombination scenarios. In a later analysis, each TCR beta chain was defined by its CDR3 amino acid sequence together with its V-gene family, and reads lacking a unique V-gene family were excluded. In a later analysis, approximately 590 highly shared, low-generation-probability nucleotide sequences were removed to address suspected cross-contamination and a sequencing artifact. For each public chain, a later analysis derived a clonal expansion index from normalized ranks of inferred template counts within each repertoire. A later analysis computed generation probabilities with a VDJ recombination model fitted to out-of-frame rearrangements, and checked the results against IGoR. In a later analysis, hypergeometric tests were used to score TCR-TCR, TCR-HLA and TCR-CMV co-occurrence, with a repertoire-size bias correction applied to TCR pairs. A later analysis estimated false discovery rates by permuting HLA or CMV assignments 20 times. In a later analysis, co-occurring TCRs were grouped using DBSCAN, with TCRdist sequence similarity added in when clustering inside HLA-allele-positive subsets. Repertoires with fewer than 30,000 or more than 120,000 public chains, plus five repertoires with anomalous nucleotide sharing, were excluded from co-occurrence clustering. TCRdb mirrors the immuneACCESS table, restricted to in-frame sequences. Some clones are absent from its copies; in checked studies, under half trace to an unresolved V gene, and the reason for the others is unknown. From that table come the V and J calls and clone size; the DNA was used to work out D and trimming. The sample table holds 130,000 or so clones, of which roughly four fifths were seen once. The ten biggest clones cover roughly 0.9% of the sample.

The cohort was made up of around 720 healthy bone marrow donors. All cohort members were sampled while nominally healthy, although unrecorded immune exposures were likely present. The donor was CMV seronegative and belonged to the group of approximately 320 seronegative cohort members. A peripheral blood sample was provided by each donor, and peripheral blood mononuclear cells were used for TCR beta sequencing. The Qiagen DNeasy Blood Extraction Kit was used to extract genomic DNA from the blood cell samples. The chain employs TRBV14 and TRBJ2-1, with 8 middle bases fitting TRBD2. The TCR comes from a woman aged 55-69 years in good health and CMV-seronegative. Sequencing input: PBMCs. The sequence in DNA is TGTGCCAGCAGCCCCCGTATGGGGACGGGGGGGCGGGATGAGCAGTTCTTC. Its protein is CASSPRMGTGGRDEQFF.